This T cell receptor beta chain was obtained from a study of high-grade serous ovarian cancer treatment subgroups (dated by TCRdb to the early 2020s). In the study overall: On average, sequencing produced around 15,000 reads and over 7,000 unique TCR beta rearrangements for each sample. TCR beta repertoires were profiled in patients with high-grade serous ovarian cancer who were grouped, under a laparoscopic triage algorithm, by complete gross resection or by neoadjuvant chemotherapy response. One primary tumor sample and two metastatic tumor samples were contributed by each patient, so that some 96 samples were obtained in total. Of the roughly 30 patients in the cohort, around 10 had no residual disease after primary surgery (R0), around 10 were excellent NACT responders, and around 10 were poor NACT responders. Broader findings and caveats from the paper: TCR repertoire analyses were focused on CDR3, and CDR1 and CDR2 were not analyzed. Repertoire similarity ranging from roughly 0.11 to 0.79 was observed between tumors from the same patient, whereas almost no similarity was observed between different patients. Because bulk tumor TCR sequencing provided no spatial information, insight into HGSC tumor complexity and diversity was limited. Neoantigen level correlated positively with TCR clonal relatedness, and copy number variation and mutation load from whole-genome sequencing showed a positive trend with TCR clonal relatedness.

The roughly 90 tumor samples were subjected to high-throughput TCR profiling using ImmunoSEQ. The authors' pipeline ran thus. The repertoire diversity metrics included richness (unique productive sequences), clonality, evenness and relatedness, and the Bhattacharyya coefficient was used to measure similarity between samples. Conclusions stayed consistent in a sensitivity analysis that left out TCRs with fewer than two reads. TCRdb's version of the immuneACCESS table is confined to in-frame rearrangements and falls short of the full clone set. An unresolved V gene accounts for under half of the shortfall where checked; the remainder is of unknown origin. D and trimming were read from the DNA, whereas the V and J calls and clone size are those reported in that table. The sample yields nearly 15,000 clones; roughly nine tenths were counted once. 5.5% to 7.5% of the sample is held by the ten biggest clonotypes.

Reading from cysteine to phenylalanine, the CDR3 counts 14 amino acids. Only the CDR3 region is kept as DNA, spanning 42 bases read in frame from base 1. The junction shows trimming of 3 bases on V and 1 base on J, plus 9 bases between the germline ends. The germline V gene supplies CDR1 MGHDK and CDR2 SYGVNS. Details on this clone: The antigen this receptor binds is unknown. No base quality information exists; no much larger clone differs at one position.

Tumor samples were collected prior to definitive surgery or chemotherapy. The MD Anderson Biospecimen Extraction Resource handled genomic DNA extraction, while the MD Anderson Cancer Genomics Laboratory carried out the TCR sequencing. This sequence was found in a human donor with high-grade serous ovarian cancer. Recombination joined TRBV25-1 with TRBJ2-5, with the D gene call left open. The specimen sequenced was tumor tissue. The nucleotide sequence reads TGTGCCAGCAGTGAGGTACGGACCCAAGAGACCCAGTACTTC. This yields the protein CASSEVRTQETQYF.